This T cell receptor beta chain was captured in a study of T cell repertoires in cytomegalovirus infection. Study in general: Indicated by public TCR beta signatures were CMV infection and matching HLA type. Study outcomes and limitations: The ex vivo response was dominated by HLA-C-restricted CMV-specific TCR beta clonotypes. Carriers of CMV and the relevant HLA type were discriminated by public TCR beta frequency.

The CDR3 is 15 residues long. Between the trimmed V and J ends, which lost 3 bases and 2 bases, there was a span of 14 bases. TCRdb passed the reads through MiXCR, listing each CDR3 protein once. The sample includes 680,000 or so distinct CDR3 sequences, approximately 34% of them seen just once. About this clonotype itself: The antigen remains unidentified.

V usage is TRBV12-3 or TRBV12-4 and J usage is TRBJ2-7; D might be TRBD2 (7 bases). Sequencing was done on a sample of PBMCs. This receptor was identified in a human donor in good health (CMV status not recorded). Some clones in this sample may be carry-over from other donors' samples. CDR3 in amino acids: CASSFRGALTYEQYF. CDR3 coding DNA: TGTGCCAGCAGTTTTCGGGGGGCGCTGACCTACGAGCAGTACTTC.